These T cell receptor beta chains were read from a single sample in a study of T cells after posttransplantation cyclophosphamide. Assay: immunoSEQ multiplex PCR; the TCRdb copy retains only in-frame clones and omits some. The data show about 22,000 clones, with none appearing a single time. Source material: PBMCs. All receptors derive from a woman between 50 and 59 years old in good health, CMV-negative, and a related stem cell transplant donor. Each CDR3 is given with its conserved first and last residue. Each record gives: D gene, clone size, V gene, J gene, CDR3 protein, CDR3 DNA. D genes are given only for firm matches. The size entry gives once, few, many or a size class.

NA	many	TRBV7-9	TRBJ1-1	CASSPLNTEAFF	TGTGCCAGCAGTCCGTTGAACACTGAAGCTTTCTTT
TRBD1	many	TRBV18	TRBJ2-1	CASSPPIGQGGNEQFF	TGTGCCAGCTCACCACCCATCGGACAGGGCGGGAATGAGCAGTTCTTC
NA	many	TRBV28	TRBJ2-3	CASSSPGASGGADTQYF	TGTGCCAGCAGTTCCCCAGGGGCTAGCGGAGGGGCGGATACGCAGTATTTT
TRBD1	many	TRBV5-1	TRBJ2-1	CASSFGQGGNEQFF	TGCGCCAGCAGCTTCGGACAGGGGGGGAATGAGCAGTTCTTC
NA	many	TRBV7-2	TRBJ1-2	CASSLWTDGYTF	TGTGCCAGCAGCTTATGGACAGATGGCTACACCTTC
NA	many	TRBV7-2	TRBJ1-5	CASSLGGQSNQPQHF	TGTGCCAGCAGCCTAGGAGGGCAGAGCAATCAGCCCCAGCATTTT
NA	many	TRBV4-1	TRBJ2-7	CASSQATRASSYEQYF	TGCGCCAGCAGCCAAGCAACTAGGGCTAGCTCCTACGAGCAGTACTTC
NA	many	TRBV6-5	TRBJ1-5	CASNVGQGQPQHF	TGTGCCAGCAACGTAGGGCAGGGTCAGCCCCAGCATTTT
TRBD1	many	TRBV27	TRBJ2-7	CASSSWTGGYYEQYF	TGTGCCAGCAGTTCTTGGACAGGGGGATACTACGAGCAGTACTTC
TRBD1	many	TRBV5-1	TRBJ1-1	CASSLAVGRGQAFF	TGCGCCAGCAGCTTGGCCGTAGGCAGGGGGCAAGCTTTCTTT
NA	many	TRBV27	TRBJ1-4	CASSLSYGLNEKLFF	TGTGCCAGCAGTTTATCGTACGGGTTAAATGAAAAACTGTTTTTT
TRBD2	many	TRBV5-6	TRBJ2-2	CASSLSGNSGELFF	TGTGCCAGCAGCTTAAGCGGGAACAGCGGGGAGCTGTTTTTT
NA	many	TRBV5-3	TRBJ2-2	CARRLLEQGTGELFF	TGTGCCAGAAGATTGCTTGAACAGGGCACCGGGGAGCTGTTTTTT
TRBD2	many	TRBV10-3	TRBJ2-3	CAAQSAGGPSTDTQYF	TGTGCCGCTCAATCTGCGGGGGGCCCTAGCACAGATACGCAGTATTTT
TRBD1	many	TRBV5-1	TRBJ2-3	CASSYGLRDRATDTQYF	TGCGCCAGCAGCTACGGCCTACGGGACAGGGCCACAGATACGCAGTATTTT
NA	many	TRBV11-3	TRBJ2-7	CASSLGESKQYF	TGTGCCAGCAGCTTAGGGGAGAGCAAGCAGTACTTC
TRBD1	few	TRBV28	TRBJ2-3	CASRPGTGGGTDTQYF	TGTGCCAGCAGACCCGGGACAGGGGGCGGCACAGATACGCAGTATTTT
TRBD1	many	TRBV7-9	TRBJ1-4	CASVPTGSNEKLFF	TGTGCCAGCGTCCCGACAGGGTCTAATGAAAAACTGTTTTTT
TRBD2	many	TRBV9	TRBJ2-1	CASSDQLAGVVNEQFF	TGTGCCAGCAGCGACCAACTAGCGGGAGTGGTTAATGAGCAGTTCTTC
TRBD2	many	TRBV2	TRBJ2-3	CASRPGLAGPTDTQYF	TGTGCCAGCAGACCCGGACTAGCGGGACCGACAGATACGCAGTATTTT
TRBD1	many	TRBV5-6	TRBJ2-6	CASSLRTGQGANVLTF	TGTGCCAGCAGCTTGAGGACAGGGCAAGGGGCCAACGTCCTGACTTTC